Below are 19 T cell receptor beta chains sequenced from a single sample in a study of metastatic and nonmetastatic thyroid tumors. TCRdb re-called the PCR reads with MiXCR. The table lists 40,000 to 45,000 clones, 3% to 3.5% of them singletons, with around 9.9% in the top ten. Among the patients, none had received any treatment before thyroid surgery. Source material: blood. The receptors here all came from a female donor with papillary thyroid cancer or a benign thyroid nodule (not recorded which). Some clones in this sample may be carry-over from other donors' samples.

The gene calls are TRBV12-3 or TRBV12-4 and TRBJ2-1; 8 bases are shared with TRBD1. V shed 7 bases and J 6 bases; nucleotides not matched to a gene: 8. The CDR3 spans 14 residues. In DNA form, the CDR3 reads TGTGCCAGCACCTGGGGGACAGGATTCAATGAGCAGTTCTTC. This encodes CASTWGTGFNEQFF.

This clone was seen a handful of times. V usage is TRBV20-1 and J usage is TRBJ2-7; 12 nucleotides match TRBD2. CDR3 length equals 14 residues. In germline, CDR1 is DFQATT, CDR2 SNEGSKA (reference sequence). The V segment lost 2 bases and the J segment 2 bases; nucleotides outside the gene matches: 1. DNA of the CDR3: TGCAGTGCTAGACGACTAGCGGGGGCCTACGAGCAGTACTTC. It specifies CSARRLAGAYEQYF.

This clone has ten or more counts. The rearrangement links TRBV20-1 to TRBJ2-1; 9 bases match TRBD2. Germline trimming cut 0 bases from V and 7 bases from J; bases unmatched to any gene: 7. CDR1 DFQATT and CDR2 SNEGSKA come from the germline V gene (reference sequence). The CDR3 is 15 amino acids. The CDR3 reads CSAREAGGPINEQFF. CDR3 DNA sequence: TGCAGTGCTAGAGAGGCGGGAGGGCCCATAAATGAGCAGTTCTTC.

This clone has ten or more counts. It may be a read error: a sequence one base away is much more abundant. The chain joins TRBV11-2 to TRBJ2-1; no definite D call. Germline CDR1 SGHAT, CDR2 FQNNGV. V was trimmed by 3 bases and J by 8 bases, leaving 8 bases between them. The length of the CDR3 is 12 residues. The CDR3 DNA follows: TGTGCCAGCAGCTTGACTGTAGATGAGCAGTTCTTC. This gives the protein CASSLTVDEQFF.

In this sample, this clone turned up many times. The chain employs TRBV6-1 and TRBJ2-7; the D gene is possibly TRBD2 (6 bases). Germline assignment: CDR1 MNHNS and CDR2 SASEGT. This CDR3 spans 11 amino acids. V was trimmed by 5 bases and J by 9 bases, leaving 11 bases between them. The chain's CDR3 is CASSYGGVQYF. The CDR3 DNA reads TGTGCCAGCAGTTACGGGGGAGTGCAGTACTTC.

This clone was seen a handful of times. This chain connects TRBV28 to TRBJ1-2; perhaps TRBD1 as D (5 bases). The CDR3 is 13 residues long. Germline V gives CDR1 MDHEN, CDR2 SYDVKM. V gave up 2 bases and J gave up 8 bases, with 12 bases separating them. The CDR3 nucleotides read TGTGCCAGCAGTTTAATGGGGGGAGACGGCTACACCTTC. Translated, it gives CASSLMGGDGYTF.

In this sample, this clone turned up many times. The chain employs TRBV20-1 and TRBJ2-5; TRBD2 agrees at 9 bases. CDR1 DFQATT and CDR2 SNEGSKA come from the germline V gene (reference sequence). V lost 2 bases to trimming and J lost 3 bases; unmatched junction nucleotides: 7. This CDR3 region has 15 residues. The CDR3, as DNA: TGCAGTGCTAGAATCCCCGGGACTAGCAAAGAGACCCAGTACTTC. This codes for CSARIPGTSKETQYF.

The table lists this clone with many counts. The same CDR3 is also encoded by other DNA sequences in this sample. This chain joins TRBV28 and TRBJ2-1, with 9 nucleotides matching TRBD1. The CDR3 runs to 17 residues. The V segment lost 6 bases and the J segment 6 bases; nucleotides outside the gene matches: 15. CDR1 MDHEN and CDR2 SYDVKM come from the germline V gene. This CDR3 is CASSHPSGTGRPNEQFF. The CDR3 nucleotides read TGTGCCAGCAGCCATCCTTCGGGGACAGGGCGCCCCAATGAGCAGTTCTTC.

V usage is TRBV15 and J usage is TRBJ2-3; D remains unclear. The CDR3 has 16 amino acids. Germline V gene sequence: CDR1 LNHNV, CDR2 YYDKDF (reference sequence). The ends were cut back, 6 bases at V and 6 bases at J, with 22 bases in the middle. DNA of the CDR3: TGTGCCACCAGGGGTGGGTATCTGCCCGAAGGGGATACGCAGTATTTT. This translates into CATRGGYLPEGDTQYF. Filled out from reference TRBV15 and TRBJ2-3, the complete variable domain reads DAMVIQNPRYQVTQFGKPVTLSCSQTLNHNVMYWYQQKSSQAPKLLFHYYDKDFNNEADTPDNFQSRRPNTSFCFLDIRSPGLGDTAMYLCATRGGYLPEGDTQYFGPGTRLTVL.

This chain connects TRBV6-2 or TRBV6-3 to TRBJ1-3; tentative D call: TRBD1 (5 bases). The V gene lost 6 bases and the J gene lost 3 bases, with 21 bases spanning the gap. The CDR3 spans 17 residues. The germline gives CDR1 MNHEY, CDR2 SVGEGT. The chain's CDR3 is CASRRSPSGGGGNTIYF. The CDR3, as DNA: TGTGCCAGCAGGAGGTCCCCCTCCGGGGGAGGTGGAAACACCATATATTTT.

Ten or more counts support this clone. Written as DNA, the CDR3 is TGCGCCAGCAGCTGGACCCCGGGACAGAACTATGGCTACACCTTC. It is translated as CASSWTPGQNYGYTF. V gene TRBV5-1 combines with J gene TRBJ1-2, with TRBD1 matching 7 bases. Germline lookup yields CDR1 SGHRS and CDR2 YFSETQ. The CDR3 has 15 amino acids. V gave up 3 bases and J gave up 2 bases; unmatched junction bases: 7.

This clone was seen repeatedly, ten times or more. The rearrangement uses TRBV20-1 and TRBJ2-2, with D hard to call. Germline V CDR1 and CDR2: DFQATT, SNEGSKA (reference sequence). Trimming cost V 3 bases and J 3 bases, with 8 bases left between them. The CDR3 is 13 amino acids. The CDR3 spells CSASSWDTGELFF. The CDR3 DNA follows: TGCAGTGCTAGTTCGTGGGACACCGGGGAGCTGTTTTTT.

This clone came up a few times. This chain uses TRBV27 with TRBJ2-7; D call uncertain. Germline CDR1 is MNHEY and CDR2 is SMNVEV (reference sequence). The CDR3 is made up of 16 amino acids. The V gene lost 0 bases and the J gene lost 0 bases, with 12 bases spanning the gap. CDR3 protein: CASSLSRSISSYEQYF. The CDR3 nucleotides read TGTGCCAGCAGTTTATCCCGATCAATTAGCTCCTACGAGCAGTACTTC.

This clone showed up many times. The V and J genes are TRBV6-1 and TRBJ1-4, with D maybe TRBD1 (6 bases). In germline, CDR1 is MNHNS, CDR2 SASEGT. V was cut by 6 bases and J by 4 bases, with 12 bases left in between. The CDR3 totals 14 residues. The CDR3: CASRRGGLNEKLFF. CDR3 in DNA: TGTGCCAGCAGGAGGGGGGGCCTTAATGAAAAACTGTTTTTT.

In this sample, this clone turned up many times. CDR3 in DNA: TGTGCCAGCAGCTTCGGACTTATTGACACAAATGAGCAGTTCTTC. Translated, it gives CASSFGLIDTNEQFF. The J gene is TRBJ2-1, the V gene TRBV5-4; the D gene is possibly TRBD2 (5 bases). Looked up from germline, CDR1 is SGHNT and CDR2 is YYREEE (reference sequence). This CDR3 is 15 amino acids long. V gave up 2 bases and J gave up 7 bases, with 16 bases separating them.

This clone appeared many times. Other DNA variants within this sample encode the same CDR3. The chain is built from TRBV7-2 and TRBJ2-7, with D perhaps assigned TRBD1 or TRBD2 (5 bases each). Trimming shortened V by 8 bases and J by 5 bases, and 25 bases separated the two germline ends. Germline CDR1 reads SGHTA; CDR2 reads FQGNSA. This CDR3 is built from 16 residues. CDR3 in amino acids: CASQSSVGRAGHEQYF. CDR3 DNA: TGTGCCAGCCAATCGTCAGTGGGCAGGGCGGGCCACGAGCAGTACTTC.

This clone came up many times. V gene TRBV5-1 combines with J gene TRBJ1-2, with 7 bases matching TRBD1. Germline loops: CDR1 SGHRS, CDR2 YFSETQ. This CDR3 comprises 13 residues. J gave up 11 bases and V 4 bases, and 11 bases lay outside the gene matches. CDR3 residues: CASSAGQRGRYTF. CDR3 DNA: TGCGCCAGCAGCGCGGGACAGCGGGGAAGATACACCTTC.

Ten or more counts support this clone. The chain recombines TRBV4-1 with TRBJ2-3; 13 bases are shared with TRBD2. CDR3 length: 16 residues. The junction had 3 bases not matched to a gene; V was cut back by 4 bases and J by 2 bases. The germline gives CDR1 MGHRA, CDR2 YSYEKL. CDR3 in amino acids: CASSRGLAGDTDTQYF. CDR3 DNA: TGCGCCAGCAGCCGAGGACTAGCGGGAGACACAGATACGCAGTATTTT.

This clone was counted at least ten times. The V call is TRBV18, the J call TRBJ1-2; D is unresolved. V lost 1 base and J 8 bases, leaving 14 bases between the germline ends. The CDR3 extends over 14 amino acids. CDR1 is KGHSH and CDR2 is LQKENI in the germline V gene. CDR3 protein: CASSPRPGAEGYTF. The CDR3 DNA sequence: TGTGCCAGCTCACCACGCCCAGGAGCTGAAGGCTACACCTTC.